The 23 T cell receptor beta chains presented below share a single source sample, sequenced in a study of T cell repertoires in aging, cancer and after chemotherapy (dated by TCRdb to about 2019). The instrument was an Illumina MiSeq. Using a mixed TRB-A/B primer pool, multiplex touch-down PCR amplified rearranged TRB sequences covering the V, D and J segments. In-frame beta chains were kept once TCRdb had trimmed the public reads at Q25 with fastp and called clones with MiXCR. Merged by CDR3 protein, the rows form single entries marked with the most common genes and DNA. This sample has about 3,300 distinct CDR3 sequences in its table, and around 40% of those were observed once. The top ten constitute about 52% of the sample. Genomic DNA extracted from peripheral blood, rather than sorted cells or RNA, was used as the source for amplification of TCR beta rearrangements. The specimen sequenced was blood. Receptor source: a human donor in good health.

The chain is built from TRBV19 and TRBJ1-5; 7 bases are a match to TRBD1. CDR3 length equals 15 residues. Germline CDR1 is LNHDA and CDR2 is SQIVND (reference sequence). With V trimmed by 5 bases and J by 1 base, 5 bases remained unmatched. The chain's CDR3 is CASSWDSSSNQPQHF. The CDR3, as DNA: TGTGCCAGTAGTTGGGACAGTTCAAGCAATCAGCCCCAGCATTTT.

The chain joins TRBV4-3 to TRBJ1-6; D remains ambiguous. Deletions cut 1 base from V and 7 bases from J, with 8 bases between. CDR1 is LGHNA and CDR2 is YSLEER in the germline V gene. The length of the CDR3 is 14 residues. DNA for the CDR3: TGCGCCAGCAGCCAAGGGCGAGGGAATTCACCCCTCCACTTT. This sequence encodes CASSQGRGNSPLHF.

The J gene is TRBJ1-6, the V gene TRBV18; D is ambiguous. There are 13 residues in the CDR3. Germline V gives CDR1 KGHSH, CDR2 LQKENI. The V end lost 4 bases, the J end lost 11 bases, and 12 bases lay between the germline ends. The DNA of the CDR3 is TGTGCCAGCTCACTGTCAATGGGAGCACCCCTCCACTTT. This translates into CASSLSMGAPLHF.

This chain joins TRBV6-6 and TRBJ2-1; TRBD1 agrees at 11 bases. This CDR3 region has 15 residues. Germline CDR1 and CDR2: MNHNY and SVGAGI (reference sequence). The ends lost 4 bases at V and 8 bases at J; junction bases unmatched: 7. CDR3 loop: CASSFGQGAFDEQFF. CDR3 bases: TGTGCCAGCAGTTTCGGACAGGGGGCCTTCGATGAGCAGTTCTTC.

This clonotype was seen a handful of times. The chain has TRBV19 and TRBJ2-3; D ambiguous. Germline assignment: CDR1 LNHDA and CDR2 SQIVND (reference sequence). The V and J ends lost 7 bases and 2 bases respectively, with 16 bases between them. The CDR3 extends over 15 amino acids. The CDR3 bases are TGTGCCAGTACCCTAACCAACATGCCCACAGATACGCAGTATTTT. This sequence encodes CASTLTNMPTDTQYF.

The chain employs TRBV12-3 or TRBV12-4 and TRBJ1-5; unclear D gene. The CDR3 is 12 amino acids. Trimming removed 5 bases from V and 9 bases from J, with 11 bases in between. The CDR3 region is CASSPSARPQHF. The DNA for the CDR3 is TGTGCCAGCAGTCCCAGCGCTAGGCCCCAGCATTTT.

The chain employs TRBV19 and TRBJ2-3; 8 bases fit TRBD1. Germline CDR1 reads LNHDA; CDR2 reads SQIVND (reference sequence). Trimming at V came to 1 base and at J to 6 bases, leaving 6 bases not matched to a gene. This CDR3 comprises 15 residues. The CDR3 spells CASSIGQGQTDTQYF. The DNA of the CDR3 is TGTGCCAGTAGTATAGGACAGGGGCAGACCGATACGCAGTATTTT.

The chain couples TRBV11-1 to TRBJ2-7; D not resolved. V dropped 3 bases and J dropped 0 bases, with 6 bases sitting between them. The germline V gene has CDR1 SGHAT and CDR2 FQDESV (reference sequence). CDR3 size: 13 residues. The CDR3 protein is CASSFLRSYEQYF. The CDR3 DNA reads as TGTGCCAGCAGCTTCCTGCGCTCCTACGAGCAGTACTTC. The full variable domain, rest sourced from reference TRBV11-1 and TRBJ2-7, is EAEVAQSPRYKITEKSQAVAFWCDPISGHATLYWYRQILGQGPELLVQFQDESVVDDSQLPKDRFSAERLKGVDSTLKIQPAELGDSAMYLCASSFLRSYEQYFGPGTRLTVT.

The chain joins TRBV7-2 to TRBJ2-2, with unresolved D. This CDR3 has 14 residues. CDR1 is SGHTA, CDR2 FQGNSA, per germline. Trimming removed 6 bases at V and 6 bases at J, with 14 bases between. DNA of the CDR3: TGTGCCAGCAGACCGTCCATAGGGTCCGGGGAGCTGTTTTTT. Its protein product is CASRPSIGSGELFF. Together with reference TRBV7-2 and TRBJ2-2, the CDR3 gives the full variable domain: GAGVSQSPSNKVTEKGKDVELRCDPISGHTALYWYRQSLGQGLEFLIYFQGNSAPDKSGLPSDRFSAERTGGSVSTLTIQRTQQEDSAVYLCASRPSIGSGELFFGEGSRLTVL.

Judged by abundance, this clonotype is medium-sized. V gene TRBV29-1 combines with J gene TRBJ2-2; 8 nucleotides line up with TRBD1. The V and J ends lost 2 bases and 2 bases, in that order; junction bases with no gene match: 1. Germline lookup yields CDR1 SQVTM and CDR2 ANQGSEA. The CDR3 length is 14 residues. CDR3 protein: CSVESGGNTGELFF. CDR3 DNA sequence: TGCAGCGTTGAATCAGGGGGCAACACCGGGGAGCTGTTTTTT.

CDR3 DNA: TGTGCCAGCACTAGAGGACAGTATTACGAGCAGTACGTC. Translated, it gives CASTRGQYYEQYV. The V and J genes are TRBV6-2 or TRBV6-3 and TRBJ2-7; D possibly corresponds to TRBD1 (6 bases). The CDR3 spans 13 residues. Germline V lookup: CDR1 MNHEY, CDR2 SVGEGT. V dropped 7 bases and J dropped 4 bases, with 14 bases sitting between them.

The chain carries TRBV7-9 and TRBJ2-5; TRBD1 matches 8 bases. The germline V gene has CDR1 SEHNR and CDR2 FQNEAQ (reference sequence). The J segment lost 4 bases and the V segment lost 3 bases, leaving 4 bases of the junction unmatched. CDR3 size: 14 residues. The CDR3 region is CASSLAGGGETQYF. The CDR3 DNA follows: TGTGCCAGCAGCTTGGCAGGGGGCGGAGAGACCCAGTACTTC. The entire variable domain, with the rest obtained from reference TRBV7-9 and TRBJ2-5, is as follows: DTGVSQNPRHKITKRGQNVTFRCDPISEHNRLYWYRQTLGQGPEFLTYFQNEAQLEKSRLLSDRFSAERPKGSFSTLEIQRTEQGDSAMYLCASSLAGGGETQYFGPGTRLLVL.

This chain joins TRBV30 and TRBJ1-5; tentative D call: TRBD1 (5 bases). The germline gives CDR1 GTSNPN, CDR2 SVGIG (reference sequence). The CDR3 covers 11 residues. V was clipped by 5 bases and J by 11 bases, with 13 bases between them. The CDR3 DNA sequence: TGTGCCTGGGGGGGGGGAGGGGCCCAGCATTTT. It codes for CAWGGGGAQHF.

The genes are TRBV10-3 and TRBJ1-4; no definite D call. The CDR3 has 14 residues. Germline loops: CDR1 ENHRY, CDR2 SYGVKD. The ends were cut back, 6 bases at V and 7 bases at J, with 15 bases in the middle. Here the CDR3 reads CAIRENPGSEKLFF. In nucleotides, the CDR3 is TGTGCCATCAGGGAGAACCCAGGCAGTGAAAAACTGTTTTTT.

The chain recombines TRBV6-5 with TRBJ1-6; 10 nucleotides line up with TRBD1. Per the germline V gene, CDR1 is MNHEY and CDR2 is SVGAGI. With V trimmed by 6 bases and J by 6 bases, 11 bases remained unmatched. The CDR3 runs 17 residues. The CDR3 DNA reads as TGTGCCAGCAGGAACTCGGGACAGGGGAAAAGTAATTCACCCCTCCACTTT. It encodes CASRNSGQGKSNSPLHF.

The chain recombines TRBV7-2 with TRBJ1-2, with D tentatively TRBD1 (6 bases). The CDR3 has 12 residues. Between the trimmed V and J ends, which lost 5 bases and 4 bases, there was a span of 8 bases. CDR1 is SGHTA and CDR2 is FQGNSA in the germline V gene. CDR3 nucleotide sequence: TGTGCCAGCAGCCCACAGGGCTATGGCTACACCTTC. Protein sequence: CASSPQGYGYTF.

This clonotype was detected only a few times. This chain links TRBV6-5 with TRBJ2-2, with TRBD2 as a possible D gene (7 bases). Germline lookup yields CDR1 MNHEY and CDR2 SVGAGI. V lost 5 bases, J lost 3 bases, and 16 bases lay in between. The CDR3 is 16 residues long. CDR3 nucleotides: TGTGCCAGCAGTAGGGGGGGTTGGGTAGACACCGGGGAGCTGTTTTTT. It codes for CASSRGGWVDTGELFF.

This sequence joins TRBV15 and TRBJ2-1; TRBD2 matches 8 bases. Unmatched junction bases numbered 3, after V lost 0 bases and J lost 8 bases. Germline-derived CDR1 and CDR2 are LNHNV and YYDKDF (reference sequence). This CDR3 comprises 14 residues. CDR3 nucleotides: TGTGCCACCAGCAGAGAGGGACTAGTGTATGAGCAGTTCTTC. Its translation is CATSREGLVYEQFF.

V gene TRBV7-9 combines with J gene TRBJ2-2, with TRBD1 matching 7 bases. CDR1 and CDR2 (germline): SEHNR, FQNEAQ (reference sequence). Germline trimming cut 6 bases from V and 4 bases from J; bases unmatched to any gene: 8. The CDR3 consists of 15 residues. CDR3 residues: CASRRDSAGTGELFF. In nucleotides, the CDR3 is TGTGCCAGCAGAAGGGACAGCGCGGGCACCGGGGAGCTGTTTTTT. Complete variable domain (other parts from reference TRBV7-9 and TRBJ2-2): DTGVSQNPRHKITKRGQNVTFRCDPISEHNRLYWYRQTLGQGPEFLTYFQNEAQLEKSRLLSDRFSAERPKGSFSTLEIQRTEQGDSAMYLCASRRDSAGTGELFFGEGSRLTVL.

The sample holds a few counts of this clonotype. This chain links TRBV15 with TRBJ1-5, with D perhaps matching TRBD1 (5 bases). Per the germline V gene, CDR1 is LNHNV and CDR2 is YYDKDF (reference sequence). V was pared by 4 bases and J by 3 bases, with 16 bases between. CDR3 length: 16 residues. CDR3: CATSKGGQGPNQPQHF. The CDR3 nucleotides are TGTGCCACCAGCAAGGGAGGCCAGGGTCCCAATCAGCCCCAGCATTTT.

CDR3 DNA: TGTGCCAGTACCATGGGGGTAGCGGGGCGGTCCTACAATGAGCAGTTCTTC. This codes for CASTMGVAGRSYNEQFF. This chain uses TRBV19 with TRBJ2-1, with 8 bases fitting TRBD2. In germline, CDR1 is LNHDA, CDR2 SQIVND (reference sequence). The V and J ends lost 7 bases and 1 base, in that order; junction bases with no gene match: 12. The CDR3 is made up of 17 amino acids.

This chain joins TRBV6-5 and TRBJ1-5; 7 nucleotides match TRBD1. V was clipped by 6 bases and J by 6 bases; unmatched bases: 8. Germline lookup yields CDR1 MNHEY and CDR2 SVGAGI. The CDR3 loop spans 14 amino acids. The CDR3 DNA is TGTGCCAGCAGGCCATTACAGGGGAGTCAGCCCCAGCATTTT. Encoded protein: CASRPLQGSQPQHF.

The V call is TRBV6-1, the J call TRBJ1-1; 7 bases map to TRBD1. CDR3 length equals 15 residues. Trimming cost V 5 bases and J 2 bases; bases outside gene matches: 8. Germline CDR1 is MNHNS and CDR2 is SASEGT. In nucleotides, the CDR3 is TGTGCCAGCAGTTACAGGGGCCACCTTAACACTGAAGCTTTCTTT. Its translation is CASSYRGHLNTEAFF.